This T cell receptor beta chain is from a study of T-cell memory formation after mild COVID-19. V was clipped by 3 bases and J by 4 bases; unmatched bases: 3. The CDR3 is 15 amino acids. The germline V gene encodes CDR1 SGHNT and CDR2 YENEEA. It was 5'RACE with constant-segment primers that produced the TCR alpha and TCR beta cDNA libraries, which carried sample barcodes and UMIs. TCRdb re-analysed the 5' RACE reads in MiXCR, keeping a single row per CDR3 protein. The sample contains 400,000 or so distinct CDR3 sequences, 20% to 25% of which appear only once. Points on this clonotype: Its antigen is currently unknown.

Broader study findings: Contracting clones, day 15 to 85, had balanced CD4/CD8, and later expanders favored CD4+.

The clonotype was recovered from an adult woman who had mild COVID-19 (a few samples of this study predate the infection). Cell type and time point are not known. The chain links TRBV11-3 to TRBJ2-3; 11 nucleotides align to TRBD2. The specimen was PBMCs or a T cell subset sorted from them (not recorded which). The CDR3 reads CASSFSGRAADTQYF. The CDR3 nucleotides are TGTGCCAGCAGCTTTAGCGGGAGGGCCGCAGATACGCAGTATTTT. Variable domain in full (rest from reference TRBV11-3 and TRBJ2-3): EAGVVQSPRYKIIEKKQPVAFWCNPISGHNTLYWYLQNLGQGPELLIRYENEEAVDDSQLPKDRFSAERLKGVDSTLKIQPAELGDSAVYLCASSFSGRAADTQYFGPGTRLTVL.